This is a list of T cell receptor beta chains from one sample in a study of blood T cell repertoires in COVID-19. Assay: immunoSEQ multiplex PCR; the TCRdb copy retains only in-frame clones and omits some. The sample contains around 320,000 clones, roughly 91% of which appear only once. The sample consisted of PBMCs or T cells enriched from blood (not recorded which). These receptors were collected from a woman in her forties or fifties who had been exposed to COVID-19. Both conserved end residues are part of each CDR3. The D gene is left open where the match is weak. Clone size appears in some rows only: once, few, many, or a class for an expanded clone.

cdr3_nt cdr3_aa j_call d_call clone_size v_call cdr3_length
TGTGCCAGCAGCCAAGATTCGCGTTTCCTGCTGACAGCCAAAAACTATGGCTACACCTTC CASSQDSRFLLTAKNYGYTF TRBJ1-2 . . TRBV14 20
TGTGCCAGCAGCATCTCCGGGACAGGCGGTTCCTACGAGCAGTACTTC CASSISGTGGSYEQYF TRBJ2-7 TRBD1 . TRBV7-2 16
TGTGCCAGCATTCTTCAGGGGGGTGGCATGAACACTGAAGCTTTCTTT CASILQGGGMNTEAFF TRBJ1-1 TRBD1 . TRBV7-9 16
TGTGCCAGTACCGAAGCGGGCCTCGGGGCCTCCTACGAGCAGTACTTC CASTEAGLGASYEQYF TRBJ2-7 . once TRBV19 16
TGTGCCAGCAGCTCGGGACAGTCCAAGATCTCTGGGGCCAACGTCCTGACTTTC CASSSGQSKISGANVLTF TRBJ2-6 TRBD1 . TRBV7-8 18
TGTGCCAGTAGTATCCCTTGGACAGGGAGTAACAATGAGCAGTTCTTC CASSIPWTGSNNEQFF TRBJ2-1 TRBD1 . TRBV19 16
TGTGCCAGCAGTAGACAGGGGGCGGGTCAAGAGACCCAGTACTTC CASSRQGAGQETQYF TRBJ2-5 TRBD1 . TRBV28 15
TGTGCCAGTAGTATCACAGGGGTCTCGGGCTATGGCTACACCTTC CASSITGVSGYGYTF TRBJ1-2 TRBD1 few TRBV19 15
TGCGCCACCCATCGGACAGGGTCTACTACTGGGGAGCTGTTTTTT CATHRTGSTTGELFF TRBJ2-2 TRBD1 . TRBV5-1 15
TGTGCCAGTAGTACACGACCCCCGGGACAATATAGCAATCAGCCCCAGCATTTT CASSTRPPGQYSNQPQHF TRBJ1-5 . . TRBV19 18
TGTGCCAGCAGTTTTGCGACAAGAAAGCATTTT CASSFATRKHF TRBJ1-5 . . TRBV12-3/TRBV12-4 11
TGTGCCAGCAGCGTGGGGAGGACCGCCCACCTCTATGGCTACACCTTC CASSVGRTAHLYGYTF TRBJ1-2 . . TRBV9 16
TGTGCCAGCAAAGATAGACAGGGGCATCAGCCCCAGCATTTT CASKDRQGHQPQHF TRBJ1-5 TRBD1 . TRBV2 14
TGTGCCAGTAGTCCTCCTGGGGGGGCGGTTGCTGGCTACACCTTC CASSPPGGAVAGYTF TRBJ1-2 . once TRBV19 15
TGTGCCATCAGTGAGTCGACTAGCGGGGGGGCCTACAATGAGCAGTTCTTC CAISESTSGGAYNEQFF TRBJ2-1 TRBD2 . TRBV10-3 17
TGTGCCAGCAGCCCAGGGACAGGGGGGGGTGGCTACACCTTC CASSPGTGGGGYTF TRBJ1-2 TRBD1 . TRBV7-8 14
TGTGCCAGCAGCCTCCGGGAGGGAAACACCATATATTTT CASSLREGNTIYF TRBJ1-3 . . TRBV7-9 13
TGTGCCAGCAGTAAAAGGGGACAGGGGGCCCACGAGCAGTACTTC CASSKRGQGAHEQYF TRBJ2-7 TRBD1 . TRBV28 15
TGTGCCAGCAGGCATAATGGGGGGACTAGCACAGATACGCAGTATTTT CASRHNGGTSTDTQYF TRBJ2-3 . . TRBV7-2 16
TGTGCCTGGACCCGTGTATCAGGTCCCACTGAAGCTTTCTTT CAWTRVSGPTEAFF TRBJ1-1 . few TRBV30 14
TGTGCCAGCAGACCCGGACAGAAACTTCCCGAGGCTTTCTTT CASRPGQKLPEAFF TRBJ1-1 . . TRBV28 14
TGTGCCAGCAGCGAACAGGGGCGCTCTGGAAACACCATATATTTT CASSEQGRSGNTIYF TRBJ1-3 TRBD1 . TRBV2 15
TGTGCCAGCAGCCAAGTTATGGGGGCTACTGAAGCTTTCTTT CASSQVMGATEAFF TRBJ1-1 . few TRBV4-2 14
TGTGCCAGCAGCTCGTCTTACGGCACCGGGGAGCTGTTTTTT CASSSSYGTGELFF TRBJ2-2 . once TRBV13 14
TGTGCCAGCAGTGGTACCGGGACAGGTATCTACGAGCAGTACTTC CASSGTGTGIYEQYF TRBJ2-7 TRBD1 . TRBV2 15
TGTGCCAGCAGCCAAGATTCCGGCGGGGGGGCGCGCAATGAGCAGTTCTTC CASSQDSGGGARNEQFF TRBJ2-1 TRBD2 . TRBV3-1/TRBV3-2 17
TGTGCCAGCAGTGAAGGAGTGGGCCTAAACACCATATATTTT CASSEGVGLNTIYF TRBJ1-3 . once TRBV6-1 14
TGTGCCAGCAGTGAGGGGGGGAACGGCCCGGGAAAAGGTACGCAGTATTTT CASSEGGNGPGKGTQYF TRBJ2-3 TRBD2 . TRBV25-1 17
TGTGCCAGCAGCTCTTTGAACACCGGGGAGCTGTTTTTT CASSSLNTGELFF TRBJ2-2 . . TRBV7-2 13
TGTGCCAGCAGTTTAACAGGGAGGGAGCCCCAGCATTTT CASSLTGREPQHF TRBJ1-5 . . TRBV27 13
TGCGCCAGCAGCTCTGGGACTAGCGGGGGCCAATCAGGTGAGCAGTTCTTC CASSSGTSGGQSGEQFF TRBJ2-1 TRBD2 . TRBV5-1 17
TGCGCCAGCAGCTCTACGGGACAGGCACGGAACGTCCTGACTTTC CASSSTGQARNVLTF TRBJ2-6 TRBD1 . TRBV5-1 15
TGTGCCAGCAGCTTCGCGGGGGGACCACAAGAGACCCAGTACTTC CASSFAGGPQETQYF TRBJ2-5 TRBD2 . TRBV11-3 15
TGTGCCAGCAGACGACCCCAGGCGAACACCGGGGAGCTGTTTTTT CASRRPQANTGELFF TRBJ2-2 . . TRBV6-5 15
TGCGCCAGCAGCCCCCGGGAGGGGACTTACACTGAAGCTTTCTTT CASSPREGTYTEAFF TRBJ1-1 . . TRBV5-1 15
TGTGCCAGCAGTAGGACAGGGGATTGGGGCTACACCTTC CASSRTGDWGYTF TRBJ1-2 TRBD1 . TRBV2 13
TGTGCCAGTAGTATCCTCGGGGACTGGGCCAACGTCCTGACTTTC CASSILGDWANVLTF TRBJ2-6 . . TRBV19 15
TGTGCCAGCTCACCCGGGACAGGGAAACCCTACGAGCAGTACTTC CASSPGTGKPYEQYF TRBJ2-7 TRBD1 . TRBV18 15
TGTGCCAGCAAACTGGGGGGGCTCGGGAGCACAGATACGCAGTATTTT CASKLGGLGSTDTQYF TRBJ2-3 . . TRBV25-1 16
TGTGCCAAAGAAGCGGGGGCGAACTCTGGGGCCAACGTCCTGACTTTC CAKEAGANSGANVLTF TRBJ2-6 TRBD2 . TRBV7-9 16
TGCGCCAGCAGCCCCGGGACAGAGGTCGGGGAGCTGTTTTTT CASSPGTEVGELFF TRBJ2-2 TRBD1 . TRBV5-1 14
TGTGCCAGCTCACCACCGTCAGAGGGCGAGTATGGCTACACCTTC CASSPPSEGEYGYTF TRBJ1-2 . . TRBV18 15
TGTGCCAGCAGCCTCCAAGGGGGGGCGAACACTGAAGCTTTCTTT CASSLQGGANTEAFF TRBJ1-1 . . TRBV3-1/TRBV3-2 15
TGTGCCAGCAGCCAGATAGTCAGGGAAGTCACTGAAGCTTTCTTT CASSQIVREVTEAFF TRBJ1-1 . once TRBV4-2 15
TGTGCCAGCAGCCGCCGGGACAGTTCCTACGAGCAGTACTTC CASSRRDSSYEQYF TRBJ2-7 TRBD1 few TRBV7-8 14
TGCGCCAGCAGGGAGGGACAGGGGGCAACTAATGAAAAACTGTTTTTT CASREGQGATNEKLFF TRBJ1-4 TRBD1 . TRBV10-2 16
TGTGCCAGCGGGGGCGGGAGAGAGACCCAGTACTTC CASGGGRETQYF TRBJ2-5 . . TRBV3-1/TRBV3-2 12
TGCGCCAGCAGCCAAGATTCTGCGGGGAATGGCTATGGCTACACCTTC CASSQDSAGNGYGYTF TRBJ1-2 . . TRBV4-1 16
TGTGCCAGCAGCCAAGGCCCCTTTGGGACAGGGTCCTACGAGCAGTACTTC CASSQGPFGTGSYEQYF TRBJ2-7 TRBD1 . TRBV14 17
TGCGCCAGCAGTGACCTACAGGGGGCGGTGACGAACACTGAAGCTTTCTTT CASSDLQGAVTNTEAFF TRBJ1-1 TRBD1 . TRBV10-2 17
TGTGCCAGTAGTCCCCCAGGGGCCCGCGGTGGCTACACCTTC CASSPPGARGGYTF TRBJ1-2 . . TRBV19 14
TGTGCCAGCAGGGGACAGGTTTCTGGAAACACCATATATTTT CASRGQVSGNTIYF TRBJ1-3 TRBD1 . TRBV2 14
TGTGCCAGCAGCCCGGACTCCGTATCACCCCTCCACTTT CASSPDSVSPLHF TRBJ1-6 . . TRBV5-4 13
TGTGCCAGCAGCTCCGGACAGGGCGGCGAGCAGTACTTC CASSSGQGGEQYF TRBJ2-7 TRBD1 once TRBV11-2 13
TGTGCCAGCAGCTTCGGGACAGGACTACCTACTGAAGCTTTCTTT CASSFGTGLPTEAFF TRBJ1-1 TRBD1 . TRBV7-2 15
TGTGCCACCAGTGCATCGACAGGGTACTATGGCTACACCTTC CATSASTGYYGYTF TRBJ1-2 TRBD1 medium-sized TRBV24-1 14
TGTGCCAGCAGTTACTACCCGGGGACCTACGAGCAGTACTTC CASSYYPGTYEQYF TRBJ2-7 . once TRBV6-5 14